The clone carrying this T cell receptor (beta chain) was counted once. Each CDR3 protein is one row after TCRdb ran MiXCR on the 5' RACE reads. The sample lists some 550,000 distinct CDR3 sequences, over 15% occurring once. The data derive from a study of T cells after yellow fever vaccination. The specimen comprised PBMCs, sampled 15 days after the yellow fever booster vaccination. This receptor was taken from a man aged 25 to 45 who received the YFV17D yellow fever vaccine.

CDR3 sequence reads: CATPGQGPYEQYF. For the CDR3, the DNA is TGTGCCACCCCGGGCCAGGGACCCTACGAGCAGTACTTC. The chain uses TRBV15 and TRBJ2-7, with D possibly being TRBD1 or TRBD2 (5 bases each). The CDR3 totals 13 residues. Germline V gene sequence: CDR1 LNHNV, CDR2 YYDKDF (reference sequence). Trimming took 8 bases from V and 2 from J, leaving 13 bases between them.